The 8 T cell receptor beta chains in this list originate from one sample, sequenced in a study of blood T cells in healthy people across ages. Alongside a J-beta primer mix, a sample-barcoded 5' primer served in a second PCR lasting about 6 to 12 cycles. TCRdb re-derived calls from the 5' RACE reads in MiXCR, one entry per CDR3 protein. The sample includes 1.5 million to 2 million distinct CDR3 sequences, around 50% of them seen just once. The specimen sequenced was blood. The receptors here all came from a woman aged 40-49 years in good health.

This chain connects TRBV6-2 or TRBV6-3 to TRBJ2-2, with D uncertain. This CDR3 spans 13 amino acids. The germline CDR1 and CDR2 sequences are MNHEY and SVGEGT. Trimming took 5 bases from V and 4 from J, leaving 8 bases between them. The CDR3 DNA follows: TGTGCCAGCAGTACCCGGACCACCGGGGAGCTGTTTTTT. As protein: CASSTRTTGELFF.

J is TRBJ2-7 and V is TRBV28; D gene unclear. V lost 10 bases, J lost 1 base, and 14 bases lay in between. The CDR3 has 13 residues. The V gene's germline CDR1 is MDHEN and CDR2 SYDVKM. The CDR3, as DNA: TGTGCCATCGGCACACGTTCTTCCTACGAGCAGTACTTC. Translation: CAIGTRSSYEQYF.

The CDR3 DNA sequence: TGCAGTGCCATAGAAGGGACTACCACCTACGAGCAGTACTTC. This sequence encodes CSAIEGTTTYEQYF. The chain carries TRBV20-1 and TRBJ2-5, with 7 bases fitting TRBD2. The J call may be mistaken, given a closer DNA end match to TRBJ2-7. CDR1 and CDR2 (germline): DFQATT, SNEGSKA (reference sequence). The CDR3 extends over 14 amino acids.

This clonotype occurred a few times. This chain connects TRBV7-6 to TRBJ2-1; 9 bases line up with TRBD1. V shed 5 bases and J 9 bases; nucleotides not matched to a gene: 11. Germline lookup yields CDR1 SGHVS and CDR2 FNYEAQ. The CDR3 is made up of 15 amino acids. CDR3 sequence reads: CASSPGQGQGTEQFF. The DNA for the CDR3 is TGTGCCAGCAGCCCAGGACAGGGGCAGGGGACTGAGCAGTTCTTC.

This clonotype has a handful of counts. The gene calls are TRBV7-2 and TRBJ2-3; no clear D. Between the trimmed V and J ends, which lost 1 base and 5 bases, there was a span of 10 bases. The CDR3 has 14 residues. CDR1 is SGHTA and CDR2 is FQGNSA in the germline V gene. For the CDR3, the DNA is TGTGCCAGCAGCTTAGGTTCGTGGGGAGATACGCAGTATTTT. Amino acid sequence: CASSLGSWGDTQYF. Full variable domain (missing parts from reference TRBV7-2 and TRBJ2-3): GAGVSQSPSNKVTEKGKDVELRCDPISGHTALYWYRQSLGQGLEFLIYFQGNSAPDKSGLPSDRFSAERTGGSVSTLTIQRTQQEDSAVYLCASSLGSWGDTQYFGPGTRLTVL.

This clonotype was seen a handful of times. This rearrangement joins TRBV5-5 to TRBJ2-4, with TRBD1 matching 7 bases. With the DNA end fitting TRBJ2-5 better, the J assignment may be wrong. The CDR3 contains 14 residues. Germline V gene sequence: CDR1 SGHKS, CDR2 YYEKEE (reference sequence). The CDR3 loop reads CASSKQGLEETQYF. The CDR3 region has the DNA TGTGCCAGCAGCAAACAGGGGCTTGAGGAGACCCAGTACTTC.

The rearrangement uses TRBV4-2 and TRBJ1-2, with TRBD1 identical over 10 bases. The germline V gene encodes CDR1 LGHNA and CDR2 YNFKEQ. Trimming took 1 base from V and 8 from J; bases not matched to a gene: 7. There are 15 residues in the CDR3. CDR3 residues: CASSQGTGGIIGYTF. The CDR3 DNA follows: TGTGCCAGCAGCCAAGGGACAGGGGGAATTATCGGCTACACCTTC.

This rearrangement joins TRBV3-1 to TRBJ2-1, with 14 bases fitting TRBD2. The germline V gene encodes CDR1 LGHDT and CDR2 YNNKEL (reference sequence). The V segment lost 3 bases and the J segment 5 bases; nucleotides outside the gene matches: 3. The CDR3 has 16 residues. In nucleotides, the CDR3 is TGTGCCAGCAGCCAGGGACTAGCGGGGGCCCACAATGAGCAGTTCTTC. Translated: CASSQGLAGAHNEQFF.